This is a list of T cell receptor beta chains from one sample in a study of T cells in localized non-small cell lung cancer. Measured with immunoSEQ multiplex PCR; TCRdb has only the in-frame clones, and not every one. The table records fewer than 2,000 clones, about 35% of them present only once. Sample: normal lung tissue next to the tumor, taken before any cancer treatment. These receptors originate from a woman aged 40-75 years with stage II lung adenocarcinoma. Each CDR3 is given without its conserved first and last residue.

V gene	J gene	CDR3 protein
TRBV11-3	TRBJ1-3	ASSLTAQRLGNTIY
TRBV29-1	TRBJ1-1	SVLGPSRTEAF
TRBV19	TRBJ1-2	ASSTVGNYGYT
TRBV11-3	TRBJ1-4	ASSSGRGSEKLF
TRBV6-8	TRBJ1-2	ASSAETGPNYGYT
TRBV11-3	TRBJ2-7	ASSLGPGASYEQY
TRBV10-2	TRBJ2-3	ASSIQGRTDTQY
TRBV29-1	TRBJ2-3	SVRGGVSDTQY
TRBV28	TRBJ2-3	ASSFRGGRADTQY
TRBV19	TRBJ2-3	ASSRDLDTQY
TRBV6-8	TRBJ2-1	ASGDRGSSSYNEQF
TRBV28	TRBJ2-2	ASSSPQGFDTGELF
TRBV18	TRBJ2-4	ASSPRLDIQY
TRBV11-3	TRBJ1-1	ASSLDPDRDTEAF
TRBV19	TRBJ2-3	ASRELQGRSDTQY
TRBV11-3	TRBJ1-5	ASSLGQNSNQPQH
TRBV11-3	TRBJ2-1	ASSLGASGGGRQF
TRBV6-8	TRBJ1-4	ASSRQATNEKLF
TRBV19	TRBJ2-2	ASSMSERWNTGELF
TRBV27	TRBJ2-7	ASSKHSTFYEQY
TRBV11-3	TRBJ2-7	ASSSDLTSLIDEQY
TRBV4-1	TRBJ1-2	ASSQARTSNYGYT
TRBV19	TRBJ2-1	ASSQGAGEQF
TRBV11-3	TRBJ2-6	ASSPAGGANVLT
TRBV29-1	TRBJ2-7	SVVGTGKGYEQY
TRBV28	TRBJ2-6	ASSSPDVRSGANVLT
TRBV2	TRBJ2-2	ASSARDRYTGELF
TRBV28	TRBJ1-4	ASSQGVYGTNEKLF
TRBV29-1	TRBJ1-2	SVPFSQGSGYT